The source of this T cell receptor beta chain is a study of shared clonotypes between healthy human individuals (dated by TCRdb to the early 2020s). In the study overall: Two women and a few men aged 18 to 49 years were included in the cohort. To estimate repertoire size and how much clonotype sharing occurs between individuals, the study deeply sequenced the blood TCR repertoires of about five healthy adults. Libraries were prepared and TCR repertoires were sequenced by different laboratories using diverse techniques, in order to increase sequencing depth and limit assay-specific biases. For each donor, three plates each were used for CD4 naive and CD4 memory, two plates were used for CD8 naive, and one plate was used for CD8 memory. Per donor, leukapheresis produced somewhere between about 0.9 and 9.5 billion PBMCs. Study-level results and caveats: Naive subsets generally had larger estimated clonotype richness than memory subsets. Only blood was sampled, and tissue TCR repertoires likely differ from those in blood. The small number of donors limited the genetic and exposure-history diversity represented. Pairwise subsampling led to the expectation that sequencing depth would affect the degree of clonotype sharing among donors. Sharing across four donors was observed for about 5% of naive CD4, under 4% of naive CD8, 2% to 2.5% of memory CD4, and roughly 0.4% of memory CD8 clonotypes. Compared with non-shared clonotypes, clonotypes shared by all four sorted-subset donors had higher generation probabilities. Incomplete sequencing was indicated by rarefaction of sorted-subset datasets, despite the large sequencing depth.

Healthy HIV-negative adults with no recently reported acute infections or vaccinations were included as donors. All donors were Caucasian adults living in Nashville, Tennessee, USA. Magnetic negative selection was used to enrich CD4+ T cells, after which naive cells were positively selected on CD45RA and the negative fraction became the memory subset. Blood was obtained by leukapheresis, after which PBMCs were separated by Ficoll-Histopaque density gradient centrifugation and cryopreserved in liquid nitrogen vapor phase. Purity and quantity of every magnetically sorted T cell population were checked by analytical flow cytometry. Each sorted fraction had its genomic DNA isolated and then quantified by UV absorbance on a Nanodrop 2000c. CDR1 and CDR2, per the germline V gene, are KGHSH and LQKENI. From the cysteine through the phenylalanine, the CDR3 covers 14 amino acids. The entry retains the CDR3 DNA only, 42 bases that are in frame from base 1. The junction carries 10 bases between V and J, which are trimmed by 3 bases and 1 base respectively.

Using the deep immunoSEQ assay, multiplex PCR amplified TCR CDR3 regions from genomic DNA. Genomic DNA extracted from each cell subset was distributed evenly over all wells of several immunoSEQ 96-well plates, and each plate served as one replicate. For sorted subsets, approximately 190 ng genomic DNA, equal to 30,000 or so T cell genomes, was loaded into each replicate PCR. Purified libraries were measured with a Qubit 3.0 fluorometer, size-checked on a Bioanalyzer 2100, and measured again with the KAPA Library Quantification kit. Every immunoSEQ 96-well plate was sequenced on a dedicated single-read 150-cycle Illumina NextSeq 550 flow cell. The published analysis was carried out like this. Because the immunoSEQ output held only junctional sequences and lacked quality scores, the filtering could not match the filtering applied to full-length reads. Sequences were annotated with PyIR, a Python wrapper for IgBLAST v1.9, using IMGT germline references to assign V/J genes and CDR3. Reads were removed for weak V/J assignments (E-value above 1e-6), missing CDR3, stop codons, out-of-frame junctions, or ambiguous translated residues. A V3J clonotype was defined by an identical inferred V gene, J gene, and CDR3 amino acid sequence. The percentage overlap between two repertoires was calculated by dividing the number of shared unique clonotypes by the size of the smaller repertoire. Richness of each repertoire was evaluated using RTK rarefaction, the Chao1 estimator, and Recon v2.1 estimates of unobserved clonotypes. OLGA was used to compute generation probabilities for all TCRbeta clonotypes that the gDNA method yielded from a few donors. The table was pulled from immuneACCESS by TCRdb, which kept in-frame rearrangements only. Such tables lose some clones; where checked, under half of the loss comes from unresolved V genes, and the rest has no known cause. That table furnishes V, J and clone size, whereas the DNA furnished D and trimming. This sample has some 2,500,000 clones in its table, and approximately 90% of those were observed once. In total, the top ten clones hold approximately 0.4% of the sample.

Turning to this clone: It lacks a known antigen. No base quality information exists; no much larger clone differs at one position. This CDR3 is also generated by other DNA sequences in the sample.

The sequencing sample was made of naive CD4+ T cells from PBMCs. What this sample's cell subset or site label stands for: CD45RA+ positively selected. The rearrangement joined TRBV18 to TRBJ2-7; the D gene is possibly TRBD1, with 6 bases matching. The clonotype comes from a young man in good health. Some clones in this sample may be carry-over from other donors' samples. The CDR3 sequence is CASSPGRGSYEQYF. The nucleotide sequence reads TGTGCCAGCTCACCGGGCAGGGGTTCCTACGAGCAGTACTTC. Joined to the reference TRBV18 and TRBJ2-7 proteins, this CDR3 gives the full variable domain: NAGVMQNPRHLVRRRGQEARLRCSPMKGHSHVYWYRQLPEEGLKFMVYLQKENIIDESGMPKERFSAEFPKEGPSILRIQQVVRGDSAAYFCASSPGRGSYEQYFGPGTRLTVT.